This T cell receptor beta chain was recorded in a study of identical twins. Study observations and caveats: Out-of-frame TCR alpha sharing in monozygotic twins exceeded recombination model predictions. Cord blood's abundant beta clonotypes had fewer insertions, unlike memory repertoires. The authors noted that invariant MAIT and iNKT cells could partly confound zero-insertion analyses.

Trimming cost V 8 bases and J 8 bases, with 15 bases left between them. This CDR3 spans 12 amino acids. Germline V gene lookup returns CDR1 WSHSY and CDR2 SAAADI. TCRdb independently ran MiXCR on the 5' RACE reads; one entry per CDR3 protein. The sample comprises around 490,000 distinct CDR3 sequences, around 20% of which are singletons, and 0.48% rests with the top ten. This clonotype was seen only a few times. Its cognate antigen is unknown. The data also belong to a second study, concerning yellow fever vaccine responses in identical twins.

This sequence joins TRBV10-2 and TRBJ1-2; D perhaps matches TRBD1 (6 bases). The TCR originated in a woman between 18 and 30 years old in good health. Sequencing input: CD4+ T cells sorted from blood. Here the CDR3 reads CASGQFGGGYTF. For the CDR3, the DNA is TGCGCCAGCGGACAGTTCGGCGGCGGCTACACCTTC.